These 11 T cell receptor beta chains were sequenced from one sample in a study of blood T cell repertoires in COVID-19. Libraries were prepared by immunoSEQ multiplex PCR; TCRdb keeps only in-frame clonotypes and omits some of them. The sample includes about 190,000 clones, 82% seen only once; the top ten take more than 9%. Sequenced input: peripheral blood. All receptors derive from a woman of 80 years or more with active or convalescent COVID-19.

The V and J genes are TRBV28 and TRBJ1-2; 7 nucleotides line up with TRBD1. CDR3 length: 12 amino acids. Germline V gives CDR1 MDHEN, CDR2 SYDVKM. V shed 5 bases and J 5 bases; nucleotides not matched to a gene: 2. The CDR3 DNA is TGTGCCAGCAGTCCGGGACAGTATGGCTACACCTTC. Translating gives CASSPGQYGYTF.

The chain has TRBV9 and TRBJ2-7, with D perhaps matching TRBD1 (6 bases). CDR3 length: 14 residues. Germline V gene data show CDR1 as SGDLS and CDR2 as YYNGEE. The V end was cut by 3 bases, the J end by 3 bases, with 13 bases between. In DNA form, the CDR3 reads TGTGCCAGCAGCGCGACAGGTTCAAACTACGAGCAGTACTTC. Its protein product is CASSATGSNYEQYF.

This chain uses TRBV12-1 with TRBJ2-3; TRBD2 is the table's D call, not checked against the DNA. TRBV12-1 represents a pseudogene. The CDR3 runs 15 residues. Written as DNA, the CDR3 is TGTGCCAGCGGGGCCAGCGGGAGTACAACAGATACGCAGTATTTT. Its translation is CASGASGSTTDTQYF.

V gene TRBV7-9 combines with J gene TRBJ1-2; a possible D gene is TRBD1 (6 bases). The germline V and J ends were trimmed by 3 bases and 3 bases, with 8 bases remaining between them. Germline V gene lookup returns CDR1 SEHNR and CDR2 FQNEAQ (reference sequence). The CDR3 is 13 amino acids. CDR3: CASSFEGDYGYTF. CDR3 in DNA: TGTGCCAGCAGCTTCGAGGGGGACTATGGCTACACCTTC.

This chain links TRBV2 with TRBJ1-2; the D gene is possibly TRBD1 (6 bases). V dropped 3 bases and J dropped 2 bases, with 13 bases sitting between them. CDR1 is SNHLY and CDR2 is FYNNEI in the germline V gene. CDR3 length: 15 amino acids. CDR3 amino acids: CASSDGSGANYGYTF. For the CDR3, the DNA is TGTGCCAGCAGTGACGGCTCAGGGGCCAACTATGGCTACACCTTC.

On this clone itself: Compared with germline, one end of the junction differs, possibly owing to a read error. Other DNA variants within this sample encode the same CDR3. The chain employs TRBV18 and TRBJ2-3; a weak D match, TRBD2 (6 bases). Germline values: CDR1 KGHSH, CDR2 LQKENI. This CDR3 is 14 amino acids long. DNA of the CDR3: TGTGCTAGCTCAAATAGCGGAAGCACAGATACGCAGTATTTT. This sequence encodes CASSNSGSTDTQYF.

This sequence joins TRBV9 and TRBJ1-2; D may be TRBD1 (6 bases). CDR1 SGDLS and CDR2 YYNGEE come from the germline V gene. V lost 4 bases and J lost 2, with 12 bases in between. The CDR3 covers 14 residues. The CDR3 DNA sequence: TGTGCCAGCAGCCCCCAGGGACAAAACTATGGCTACACCTTC. Translation gives CASSPQGQNYGYTF.

The V and J genes are TRBV6-4 and TRBJ2-7; TRBD2 agrees at 8 bases. There are 17 residues in the CDR3. Germline CDR1 MRHNA, CDR2 SNTAGT. V trimming: 2 bases; J trimming: 2 bases; junction bases outside the gene matches: 11. DNA of the CDR3: TGTGCCAGCAGTGACCAGCGGGGGCGGGAGTTCCCCTACGAGCAGTACTTC. Encoded protein: CASSDQRGREFPYEQYF.

V gene TRBV7-9 combines with J gene TRBJ2-3; 7 nucleotides match TRBD2. The CDR3 spans 16 residues. In germline, CDR1 is SEHNR, CDR2 FQNEAQ (reference sequence). V lost 1 base, J lost 4 bases, and 8 bases stayed unmatched. CDR3 in DNA: TGTGCCAGCAGCTTAGTCCCCGCGGGAGATTCAGATACGCAGTATTTT. Translation gives CASSLVPAGDSDTQYF.

This chain joins TRBV5-4 and TRBJ2-1, with 10 bases that match TRBD2. The junction had 11 bases not matched to a gene; V was cut back by 4 bases and J by 7 bases. The CDR3 length is 16 residues. Germline lookup yields CDR1 SGHNT and CDR2 YYREEE (reference sequence). The CDR3 nucleotides read TGTGCCAGCAGCCGCCGTGTAGCTAGCGGGAGTAATGAGCAGTTCTTC. Its translation: CASSRRVASGSNEQFF.

This clone has only a few counts. The chain has TRBV19 and TRBJ1-1, with 7 positions matching TRBD1. Germline trimming cut 5 bases from V and 1 base from J; bases unmatched to any gene: 4. Germline CDR1 LNHDA, CDR2 SQIVND (reference sequence). This CDR3 contains 14 residues. The CDR3 nucleotides read TGTGCCAGTAGTTTACAGGGGCCGAACACTGAAGCTTTCTTT. Its translation: CASSLQGPNTEAFF.